The rows below give T cell receptor beta chains drawn from one sample of a study of T cell repertoires in cytomegalovirus infection. TCRdb re-called the reads through MiXCR, storing one row per CDR3 protein. The sample includes 250,000 or so distinct CDR3 sequences, roughly 9% of them seen just once. The material sequenced was PBMCs. The receptors were gathered from a human donor in good health (CMV status not recorded). Some clones in this sample may be carry-over from other donors' samples. The CDR3 runs from the conserved cysteine through the conserved F or W. Each record gives: CDR3 protein, V gene.

CDR3aa: CSVESTGGYTF; v_gene: TRBV29-1
CDR3aa: CSARDVRGDSNQPQHF; v_gene: TRBV20-1
CDR3aa: CASTLNRAPYEQYF; v_gene: TRBV28
CDR3aa: CASSLEAGSGNEQFF; v_gene: TRBV7-2
CDR3aa: CASSLGVSGGPEQFF; v_gene: TRBV5-1
CDR3aa: CASSRQGYNEQFF; v_gene: TRBV6-2/TRBV6-3
CDR3aa: CASSFAGGGYTF; v_gene: TRBV27
CDR3aa: CASSLAVRTGNEKLFF; v_gene: TRBV7-8
CDR3aa: CSARGGAQATNEKLFF; v_gene: TRBV20-1
CDR3aa: CASRAGGTATYTQYF; v_gene: TRBV7-2
CDR3aa: CATSERGGVEQYF; v_gene: TRBV24-1
CDR3aa: CASRTSGSSGANVLTF; v_gene: TRBV10-2
CDR3aa: CASSLALSGGTEAFF; v_gene: TRBV7-8
CDR3aa: CSARDLLVVGNEQFF; v_gene: TRBV20-1
CDR3aa: CSAALAGGRHTQYF; v_gene: TRBV20-1
CDR3aa: CASSSGQGNYGYTF; v_gene: TRBV28
CDR3aa: CAISESGGEADTQYF; v_gene: TRBV10-3
CDR3aa: CAITRGSFSTDTQYF; v_gene: TRBV10-3
CDR3aa: CASSALTGGDPGELFF; v_gene: TRBV7-6
CDR3aa: CASSLDPGGDTEAFF; v_gene: TRBV7-2
CDR3aa: CASSARAGDRVRNTEAFF; v_gene: TRBV7-8
CDR3aa: CASSQTGMNEQFF; v_gene: TRBV7-2
CDR3aa: CASRKGGLAGGKETQYF; v_gene: TRBV6-2/TRBV6-3
CDR3aa: CASSNRYEQYF; v_gene: TRBV19
CDR3aa: CASNKPGQGYNEQFF; v_gene: TRBV5-1
CDR3aa: CASSQDSRGIADTQYF; v_gene: TRBV4-3
CDR3aa: CASMSQSPSQPQHF; v_gene: TRBV28
CDR3aa: CASSLVGDNVKNIQYF; v_gene: TRBV7-2
CDR3aa: CASSYPLRRQGNQPQHF; v_gene: TRBV6-2/TRBV6-3